This T cell receptor beta chain was retrieved from a study of blood T cell repertoires in COVID-19. Overall study: Samples representing acute and convalescent COVID-19 were sourced from the United States, Italy and Spain. PBMCs, B-cell-depleted T cells, or T cells provided the cDNA or gDNA that made up the material.

Per the authors' pipeline: Reference gene primer amplification in the assay estimated nucleated cell counts. Assay: immunoSEQ multiplex PCR; the TCRdb copy retains only in-frame clones and omits some. V, J and clone size reflect that table, while D and trimming were determined from the DNA. The repertoire has 200,000 to 250,000 clones, about 86% of them found once; the top ten carry approximately 1.3%. This CDR3 is built from 11 residues. Germline values: CDR1 MDHEN, CDR2 SYDVKM. Trimming took 7 bases from V and 7 from J, leaving 10 bases between them. The TCR comes from an elderly man with acute or convalescent COVID-19. Sample: peripheral blood. V is TRBV28 and J is TRBJ1-1; no reliable D call. CDR3 residues: CASTLAFEAFF. In DNA, the CDR3 is TGTGCCAGCACCTTGGCCTTTGAAGCTTTCTTT.